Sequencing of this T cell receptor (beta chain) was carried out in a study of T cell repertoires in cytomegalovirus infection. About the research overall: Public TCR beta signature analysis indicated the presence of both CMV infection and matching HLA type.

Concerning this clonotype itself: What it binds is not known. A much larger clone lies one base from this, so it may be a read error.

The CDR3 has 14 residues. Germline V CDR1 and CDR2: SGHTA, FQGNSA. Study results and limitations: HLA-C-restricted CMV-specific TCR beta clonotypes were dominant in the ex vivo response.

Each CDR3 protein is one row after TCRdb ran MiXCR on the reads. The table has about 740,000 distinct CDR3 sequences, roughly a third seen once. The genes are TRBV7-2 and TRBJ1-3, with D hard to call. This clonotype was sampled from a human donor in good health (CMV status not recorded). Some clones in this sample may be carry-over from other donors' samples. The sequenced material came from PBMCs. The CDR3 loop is CASGLAASGNTIYF. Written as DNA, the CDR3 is TGTGCCAGCGGCTTAGCGGCCAGTGGAAACACCATATATTTT. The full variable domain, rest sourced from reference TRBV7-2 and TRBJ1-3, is GAGVSQSPSNKVTEKGKDVELRCDPISGHTALYWYRQSLGQGLEFLIYFQGNSAPDKSGLPSDRFSAERTGGSVSTLTIQRTQQEDSAVYLCASGLAASGNTIYFGEGSWLTVV.